Below, 15 T cell receptor delta chains from the same sample are listed, as sequenced in a study of gamma-delta chains in newborns, infants, children. TCRdb reanalysed the reads with CATT. The sample lists under 8,500 delta-chain clones; about 0.66% were seen once. Sample: blood. Receptors originate from a child who was a newborn, infant or young child, either healthy, febrile or measles-vaccinated (not recorded which).

This clone was seen more than once but under ten times. A single base separates this from a much larger clone, so it may be a read error. The sample contains more than one DNA sequence encoding this CDR3. The chain carries TRDV2 and TRDJ3, with 8 bases identical to TRDD3. Germline assignment: CDR1 GEAIGNYY and CDR2 EKD. The CDR3 sequence is 17 residues long. The CDR3 loop reads CACDTLGGSWDTRQMFF. For the CDR3, the DNA is TGCGCCTGTGACACTCTTGGGGGATCTTGGGACACCCGACAGATGTTTTTC.

A few counts support this clone. A far more abundant clone sits one base away, making this likely a read error. In the same sample, other DNA sequences code for this CDR3. The chain is built from TRDV2 and TRDJ3; 7 bases agree with TRDD3. V shed 3 bases and J 0 bases; nucleotides not matched to a gene: 13. Germline CDR1 and CDR2: GEAIGNYY and EKD. CDR3 size: 20 residues. CDR3 coding DNA: TGTGCCTGTGACTCAACCCCCCTTGGGGATAGCTCCTGGGACACCCGACAGATGTTTTTC. This encodes CACDSTPLGDSSWDTRQMFF.

This clone was found a few times. This sequence joins TRDV2 and TRDJ3; TRDD3 aligns across 11 bases. V trimming: 0 bases; J trimming: 0 bases; junction bases outside the gene matches: 9. In germline, CDR1 is GEAIGNYY, CDR2 EKD. The length of the CDR3 is 21 residues. CDR3 in amino acids: CACDTGWGIRGGSWDTRQMFF. The CDR3 bases are TGTGCCTGTGACACCGGTTGGGGGATACGCGGGGGCTCCTGGGACACCCGACAGATGTTTTTC.

This clone was counted many times. Other nucleotide sequences from this sample produce the same CDR3. The CDR3 loop reads CACDTVLGDTGSWDTRQMFF. CDR3 nucleotides: TGTGCCTGTGACACCGTACTGGGGGATACGGGCTCCTGGGACACCCGACAGATGTTTTTC. The chain uses TRDV2 and TRDJ3; TRDD3 aligns across 13 bases. V was pared by 0 bases and J by 0 bases, with 4 bases of the junction left unmatched. The CDR3 sequence is 20 residues long. The germline V gene has CDR1 GEAIGNYY and CDR2 EKD.

Points on this clone: This DNA translates differently at residue 16 from the TCRdb protein, which is that of a much larger clone; a read error is likely, and the protein shown is the DNA's own translation. The J gene is TRDJ3, the V gene TRDV2; 12 bases are shared with TRDD3. CDR3 size: 18 residues. Germline V gene sequence: CDR1 GEAIGNYY, CDR2 EKD. The CDR3 is CACDKILGDTWDTRQTFF. In nucleotides, the CDR3 is TGTGCCTGTGACAAAATACTGGGGGATACCTGGGACACCCGACAGACGTTTTTC.

Points on this clone: TCRdb attributes to this sequence the protein of a much larger clone, which differs from the DNA translation at residue 16; a read error is likely, and the protein displayed is translated from the DNA. The V call is TRDV2, the J call TRDJ3; 8 bases match TRDD3. Germline loops: CDR1 GEAIGNYY, CDR2 EKD. The CDR3 spans 19 residues. CDR3 sequence reads: CACDTGGSGRSWDTRRMFF. The CDR3 nucleotides are TGTGCCTGTGACACTGGGGGATCGGGACGCTCCTGGGACACCCGACGGATGTTTTTC.

This clone was detected a few times. This specimen includes other DNA sequences encoding the same CDR3. V usage is TRDV2 and J usage is TRDJ3, with 7 bases matching TRDD3. V lost 2 bases, J lost 1 base, and 13 bases stayed unmatched. Germline CDR1 is GEAIGNYY and CDR2 is EKD. The CDR3 runs to 20 residues. CDR3 sequence: CACDNANGGSLSWDTRQMFF. The CDR3 nucleotides are TGTGCCTGTGACAACGCGAACGGGGGATCCTTATCCTGGGACACCCGACAGATGTTTTTC.

The table lists this clone with many counts. The chain joins TRDV2 to TRDJ3, with D maybe TRDD3 (6 bases). The ends were cut back, 0 bases at V and 7 bases at J, with 15 bases in the middle. This CDR3 is 17 amino acids long. Looked up from germline, CDR1 is GEAIGNYY and CDR2 is EKD. The CDR3 is CACDTVGGDRDTRQMFF. DNA for the CDR3: TGTGCCTGTGACACCGTTGGGGGGGACCGAGACACCCGACAGATGTTTTTC.

This clone was recorded a few times. Given a much more abundant clone one base away, this may be a read error. The J gene is TRDJ3, the V gene TRDV2; TRDD3 is a possible D gene (6 bases). The CDR3 covers 17 residues. Germline CDR1 is GEAIGNYY and CDR2 is EKD. The CDR3 here is CACVTAWGLWDTRQMFF. CDR3 nucleotide sequence: TGTGCCTGTGTCACCGCCTGGGGCCTCTGGGACACCCGACAGATGTTTTTC.

This clone was picked up a small number of times. The mismatch at residue 16 between this DNA's translation and the TCRdb protein of a much larger clone likely reflects a read error; the protein shown is translated from the DNA. The chain recombines TRDV2 with TRDJ3; 10 bases agree with TRDD3. This CDR3 is 18 amino acids long. CDR1 and CDR2 from the germline V gene are GEAIGNYY and EKD. The DNA for the CDR3 is TGTGCCTGTGACCCACTGGGGGATTGGTCCTGGGACACCCGACAGACGTTTTTC. This gives the protein CACDPLGDWSWDTRQTFF.

This clone was picked up a small number of times. The mismatch at residue 11 between this DNA's translation and the TCRdb protein of a much larger clone likely reflects a read error; the protein shown is translated from the DNA. Within the sample, other DNA sequences also encode this same CDR3. The rearrangement uses TRDV2 and TRDJ3; TRDD3 agrees at 10 bases. This CDR3 is built from 18 residues. Germline V CDR1 and CDR2: GEAIGNYY, EKD. The CDR3, as DNA: TGTGCCTGTGACACTGGGGGATACTTCTCCCGGGACACCCGACAGATGTTTTTC. Protein product: CACDTGGYFSRDTRQMFF.

The sample holds many counts of this clone. This may come from a read error, since a much larger clone is one base off. The chain recombines TRDV2 with TRDJ2; 9 bases align to TRDD3. The V segment lost 3 bases and the J segment 6 bases; nucleotides outside the gene matches: 10. Germline lookup yields CDR1 GEAIGNYY and CDR2 EKD. The CDR3 sequence is 16 residues long. In DNA, the CDR3 is TGTGCCTGTGACTACTCTGGGGGATCTCAGGCAGCACAACTCTTCTTT. It is translated as CACDYSGGSQAAQLFF.

This clone was detected a few times. TCRdb attributes to this sequence the protein of a much larger clone, which differs from the DNA translation at residue 4; a read error is likely, and the protein displayed is translated from the DNA. The chain carries TRDV2 and TRDJ3, with a weak D call TRDD3 (5 bases). CDR1 is GEAIGNYY and CDR2 is EKD in the germline V gene. The V end was cut by 5 bases, the J end by 0 bases, with 19 bases between. CDR3 length: 19 amino acids. The DNA of the CDR3 is TGTGCCTGTGGCGCCTGGATAAGGGAAAGCTCCTGGGACACCCGACAGATGTTTTTC. Protein product: CACGAWIRESSWDTRQMFF.

As regards this clone: A much larger clone differs by one base, so this may be a read error. This chain links TRDV2 with TRDJ2, with 8 positions matching TRDD3. V gave up 3 bases and J gave up 2 bases; unmatched junction bases: 10. The CDR3 is 17 residues long. Germline V CDR1 and CDR2: GEAIGNYY, EKD. This CDR3 is CACDPIMGGILTAQLFF. The CDR3 DNA follows: TGTGCCTGTGACCCCATAATGGGGGGGATATTGACAGCACAACTCTTCTTT.

This clone is labeled as medium-sized (0.01 to 0.1%). It is likely a read error: a sequence one base away is far more abundant. This CDR3 is also generated by other DNA sequences in the sample. J is TRDJ1 and V is TRDV2; 10 nucleotides align to TRDD3. The CDR3 has 14 residues. The V segment lost 3 bases and the J segment 2 bases; nucleotides outside the gene matches: 2. Germline V gene sequence: CDR1 GEAIGNYY, CDR2 EKD. Here the CDR3 reads CACDLLGDTDKLIF. DNA for the CDR3: TGTGCCTGTGACCTACTGGGGGATACCGATAAACTCATCTTT.